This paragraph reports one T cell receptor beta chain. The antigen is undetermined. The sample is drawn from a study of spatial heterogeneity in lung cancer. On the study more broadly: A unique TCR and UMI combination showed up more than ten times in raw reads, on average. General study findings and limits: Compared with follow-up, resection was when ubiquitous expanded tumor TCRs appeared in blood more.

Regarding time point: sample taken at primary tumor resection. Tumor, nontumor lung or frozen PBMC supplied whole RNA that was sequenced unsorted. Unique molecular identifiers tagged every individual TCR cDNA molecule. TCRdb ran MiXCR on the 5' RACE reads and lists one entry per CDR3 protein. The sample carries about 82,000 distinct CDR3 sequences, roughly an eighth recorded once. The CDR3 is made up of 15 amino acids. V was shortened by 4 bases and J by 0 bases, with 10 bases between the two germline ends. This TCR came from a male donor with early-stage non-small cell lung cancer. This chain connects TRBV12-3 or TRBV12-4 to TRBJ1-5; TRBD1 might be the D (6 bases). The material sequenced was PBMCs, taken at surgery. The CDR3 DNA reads TGTGCCAGCAGTTACTCGACAGGTAGCAATCAGCCCCAGCATTTT. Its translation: CASSYSTGSNQPQHF.